A selection of T cell receptor beta chains follows, all from one sample in a study of blood T cell repertoires in COVID-19. Repertoires were generated with immunoSEQ multiplex PCR, while TCRdb's copy carries only in-frame clones and drops some. The table includes 190,000 or so clones, about 83% detected once. The sample consisted of peripheral blood. Receptors originate from a woman aged 18 to 35 who had recovered from COVID-19. The CDR3 runs from the conserved cysteine through the conserved F or W. The D gene is left open where the match is weak. Size is stated for part of the rows, as once, few or many counts, or as a class when the clone is expanded.

TRBJ1-6 | - | - | TRBV2 | TGTGCCAGCAGTGCGGGAGGCGATAATTCACCCCTCCACTTT | CASSAGGDNSPLHF
TRBJ1-2 | - | - | TRBV2 | TGTGCCAGCAGTGAAGTTCAGGGGAACTATGGCTACACCTTC | CASSEVQGNYGYTF
TRBJ1-2 | - | TRBD1 | TRBV9 | TGTGCCAGCAGCGTAAGTCGGACAGGCTTAGGGTATGGCTACACCTTC | CASSVSRTGLGYGYTF
TRBJ1-6 | many | TRBD1 | TRBV6-5 | TGTGCCAGCTCGGGACAGGGGGATAATTCACCCCTCCACTTT | CASSGQGDNSPLHF
TRBJ2-6 | once | TRBD1 | TRBV19 | TGTGCCAGTAGCGCGACCGGGACAGGGTATTCACTGACTTTC | CASSATGTGYSLTF
TRBJ2-4 | - | TRBD1 | TRBV24-1 | TGTGCCACACGGGACAGTAAAAACATTCAGTACTTC | CATRDSKNIQYF
TRBJ1-5 | - | TRBD1 | TRBV11-2 | TGTGCCAGCAGCCAGGGACAGCCCAATCAGCCCCAGCATTTT | CASSQGQPNQPQHF
TRBJ2-6 | - | - | TRBV4-1 | TGCGCCAGCAGCCCCCGCACGACAGGGAGGTCGGGCGGGGCCAACGTCCTGACTTTC | CASSPRTTGRSGGANVLTF
TRBJ2-7 | - | - | TRBV10-3 | TGTGCCATCAGTGAGTCGCGGACAGTAAATCTCTACGCCCCCTACGAGCAGTACTTC | CAISESRTVNLYAPYEQYF
TRBJ2-2 | - | - | TRBV5-6 | TGTGCCAGCAGCTTCGACAGACCCAACACCGGGGAGCTGTTTTTT | CASSFDRPNTGELFF